Reported below is one T cell receptor (beta chain). What it binds is unknown. The sample comes from a study of cytomegalovirus exposure and HLA in healthy donors. V shed 4 bases and J 2 bases; nucleotides not matched to a gene: 4. This CDR3 is built from 15 residues. Germline lookup yields CDR1 SGHTA and CDR2 FQGTGA. Study-wide results and caveats: It was about 150 TCR beta chains that were listed as cytomegalovirus-associated. In a later analysis, DRB1 alleles had the most associated TCRs; HLA-C alleles the fewest.

The PCR had 60 Vbeta and 13 Jbeta primers. Sequencing was performed with immunoSEQ multiplex PCR; in TCRdb, only in-frame clones are kept and a portion is missing. The sample includes over 110,000 clones, around 82% of them seen just once. The chain combines TRBV7-3 with TRBJ2-2; 7 bases agree with TRBD2. Sequencing input: PBMCs. This TCR derives from a female donor in good health and CMV-seronegative. CDR3 region: CASSSVAGNTGELFF. The DNA for the CDR3 is TGTGCCAGCAGCTCCGTAGCGGGTAACACCGGGGAGCTGTTTTTT.